These 29 T cell receptor beta chains originate from one sample sequenced in a study of tumor and adjacent non-tumor tissue in lung cancer. RNA was extracted from bulk tissue without any cell sorting. A modified ARM-PCR protocol with three rounds of nested PCR amplified TCRbeta. TCRdb reanalysed the multiplex PCR reads using MiXCR and keeps one entry per CDR3 protein. The sample has about 200,000 distinct CDR3 sequences, about 71% seen once. Material: lung tumor tissue. The receptor set was obtained from a man in his sixties with non-small cell lung cancer.

This clonotype occurred many times. The chain combines TRBV13 with TRBJ2-2, with D hard to call. The CDR3 totals 15 residues. The ends were cut back, 7 bases at V and 4 bases at J, with 16 bases in the middle. From germline, CDR1 is PRHDT and CDR2 FYEKMQ (reference sequence). CDR3 nucleotide sequence: TGTGCCAGCAAGCCTTACTCCGGTGGCACCGGGGAGCTGTTTTTT. Encoded protein: CASKPYSGGTGELFF.

As to this clonotype: This may stem from a read error, because a much larger clone lies one nucleotide away. The chain is built from TRBV11-2 and TRBJ1-5; D remains ambiguous. Trimming took 7 bases from V and 3 from J, leaving 16 bases between them. CDR1 and CDR2 from the germline V gene are SGHAT and FQNNGV. The CDR3 runs 15 residues. The CDR3 DNA is TGTGCCAGCACTTTAGGCGCGACACCCAATCAGCCCCAGCATTTT. Translating gives CASTLGATPNQPQHF.

This clonotype was seen a handful of times. The chain couples TRBV20-1 to TRBJ1-2, with unresolved D. CDR3 length equals 15 residues. V was pared by 1 base and J by 2 bases, with 14 bases between. The germline gives CDR1 DFQATT, CDR2 SNEGSKA (reference sequence). CDR3 sequence: CSARVQATVNYGYTF. DNA of the CDR3: TGCAGTGCTAGAGTTCAGGCGACCGTGAACTATGGCTACACCTTC.

Notes on this clonotype: Since a much larger clone is just one base distant, this may be a read error. The genes are TRBV20-1 and TRBJ1-3, with D uncertain. V lost 3 bases to trimming and J lost 3 bases, with 9 bases between them. The CDR3 covers 13 residues. Germline V gene sequence: CDR1 DFQATT, CDR2 SNEGSKA (reference sequence). CDR3 residues: CSARTPDGNTIYF. The CDR3 nucleotides read TGCAGTGCTAGGACACCCGATGGAAACACCATATATTTT.

A word on this clonotype: A read error may produce the germline difference seen at one junction end. The chain has TRBV6-6 and TRBJ1-1; the D gene is possibly TRBD1 (6 bases). Per the germline V gene, CDR1 is MNHNY and CDR2 is SVGAGI (reference sequence). The CDR3 is made up of 15 amino acids. In DNA form, the CDR3 reads TGTGCCAGCAGTCCCGGGACAACGTGGAACACTGAAGCTTCCTTT. Its protein product is CASSPGTTWNTEASF.

Notes on this clonotype: The junction shows a germline mismatch at one end, possibly a read error. The chain recombines TRBV7-8 with TRBJ1-5; D unresolved. CDR1 and CDR2 (germline): SGHVS, FQNEAQ. The CDR3 has 15 residues. This CDR3 reads CANSVGTPNNQPQHF. The CDR3 DNA sequence: TGTGCCAACAGCGTAGGCACACCGAACAATCAGCCCCAGCATTTT.

Note on this clonotype: An end of the junction does not agree with germline; a read error may underlie this. In nucleotides, the CDR3 is TGCAGTGCTAGAGTTCGGGCGACGGTTAACTATGGCTACATCTTC. Amino acids: CSARVRATVNYGYIF. V and J are TRBV20-1 and TRBJ1-2, with D hard to call. The CDR3 sequence is 15 residues long. CDR1 and CDR2 from the germline V gene are DFQATT and SNEGSKA (reference sequence).

This clonotype was counted between two and nine times. A much larger clonotype is one base distant, so this may be a read error. The chain employs TRBV11-3 and TRBJ1-2; TRBD1 might be the D (6 bases). Germline V gene lookup returns CDR1 SGHNT and CDR2 YENEEA. This CDR3 is built from 13 residues. CDR3 nucleotide sequence: TGTGCCAGCAGATCTTCCGGGGGCTATGGCTGCACCTTC. It is translated as CASRSSGGYGCTF. Full variable domain (missing parts from reference TRBV11-3 and TRBJ1-2): EAGVVQSPRYKIIEKKQPVAFWCNPISGHNTLYWYLQNLGQGPELLIRYENEEAVDDSQLPKDRFSAERLKGVDSTLKIQPAELGDSAVYLCASRSSGGYGCTFGSGTRLTVV.

The table lists this clonotype with many counts. The chain recombines TRBV20-1 with TRBJ1-1; 11 nucleotides match TRBD1. The CDR3 is 13 residues long. The V gene's germline CDR1 is DFQATT and CDR2 SNEGSKA (reference sequence). After removal of 3 bases from V and 5 bases from J, the junction contained 2 bases not matched to a gene. The CDR3 protein is CSARDRGRTEAFF. CDR3 bases: TGCAGTGCTAGGGACAGGGGGCGTACTGAAGCTTTCTTT.

In this sample, this clonotype turned up many times. The rearrangement uses TRBV29-1 and TRBJ1-1; possible D gene TRBD1, 6 bases. This CDR3 is built from 13 residues. With 1 base removed from V and 2 bases from J, the gap between germline ends came to 8 bases. CDR1 is SQVTM and CDR2 is ANQGSEA in the germline V gene. CDR3 amino acids: CSVEGRGNTEAFF. The CDR3 region has the DNA TGCAGCGTTGAAGGCAGGGGAAACACTGAAGCTTTCTTT.

With respect to this clonotype: This clone may be a read error of a much larger clone one base away. The chain employs TRBV12-3 or TRBV12-4 and TRBJ2-1, with D unresolved. The CDR3 has 11 residues. CDR3 bases: TGTGCCAGCAGTTTAGCATATGAGGAGTTCTTC. This codes for CASSLAYEEFF.

Regarding this clonotype: An end of the junction differs from the germline gene, which may be a read error. This rearrangement joins TRBV5-6 to TRBJ1-1, with unresolved D. The CDR3 length is 14 residues. Germline V gives CDR1 SGHDT, CDR2 YYEEEE. The CDR3: CASSLGQSNTEAFF. The CDR3 DNA follows: TGTGCCAGTAGCTTGGGCCAGTCGAACACTGAAGCTTTCTTT.

V usage is TRBV4-2 and J usage is TRBJ2-4, with D tentatively TRBD2 (6 bases). The germline gives CDR1 LGHNA, CDR2 YNFKEQ. V was trimmed by 0 bases and J by 0 bases, leaving 15 bases between them. CDR3 size: 18 residues. This chain's CDR3 is CASSQELARLLAKNIQYF. DNA of the CDR3: TGTGCCAGCAGCCAAGAACTAGCTCGACTACTAGCCAAAAACATTCAGTACTTC.

V usage is TRBV12-3 or TRBV12-4 and J usage is TRBJ1-2, with 11 bases fitting TRBD1. There are 15 residues in the CDR3. Losses at the gene ends were 4 bases for V and 8 bases for J; bases not matched to a gene: 9. CDR3 nucleotide sequence: TGTGCCAGCAGTTCCTCCGGGACAGGGGGTCAGGGCTACACCTTC. Protein sequence: CASSSSGTGGQGYTF.

Comments on this clonotype: This CDR3 fails to terminate in the conserved phenylalanine or tryptophan, so it likely reflects a read error. The V gene is TRBV4-2, the J gene TRBJ2-7; a weak D match, TRBD1 (5 bases). V lost 4 bases, J lost 2 bases, and 15 bases lay in between. Germline CDR1 is LGHNA and CDR2 is YNFKEQ. This CDR3 contains 15 residues. The CDR3 sequence: CASSLDGANPYEQYL. CDR3 nucleotides: TGTGCCAGCAGCCTAGATGGGGCCAACCCCTACGAGCAGTACTTA.

The V and J genes are TRBV20-1 and TRBJ1-2; D remains unclear. This CDR3 contains 13 residues. Germline V gene lookup returns CDR1 DFQATT and CDR2 SNEGSKA (reference sequence). V dropped 1 base and J dropped 11 bases, with 17 bases sitting between them. The CDR3 sequence is CSARGPSNYSYTF. The DNA for the CDR3 is TGCAGTGCTAGAGGGCCCAGTAACTATAGTTACACCTTC.

As for this clonotype: One junction end does not reproduce the germline sequence, and a read error may be involved. V usage is TRBV11-1 and J usage is TRBJ1-1; tentative D call: TRBD1 (5 bases). Germline values: CDR1 SGHAT, CDR2 FQDESV (reference sequence). The CDR3 is made up of 14 amino acids. CDR3 nucleotide sequence: TGTGCCTGCAGCTTAGAGGGGATGAACACTGAAGCTCTCTTT. Protein sequence: CACSLEGMNTEALF.

To note about this clonotype: This sequence may be a read error, since a much larger clone differs from it by one base. The chain is built from TRBV5-4 and TRBJ2-2; 7 bases align to TRBD1. Per the germline V gene, CDR1 is SGHNT and CDR2 is YYREEE (reference sequence). This CDR3 comprises 15 residues. CDR3 DNA sequence: TGTGCCAGCAGCCCGGGACAGATCAACACCGGGGAGCTGTCTTTT. Translation gives CASSPGQINTGELSF.

Turning to this clonotype: The junction shows a germline mismatch at one end, possibly a read error. The chain links TRBV5-5 to TRBJ2-4; 9 bases align to TRBD1. Germline V gene sequence: CDR1 SGHKS, CDR2 YYEKEE (reference sequence). The CDR3 has 16 amino acids. DNA for the CDR3: TGTACCAGCAGCTTGGCCGGGGGACAGGGAGTAAACATTCAGTACTTC. This sequence encodes CTSSLAGGQGVNIQYF. Complete variable domain (other parts from reference TRBV5-5 and TRBJ2-4): DAGVTQSPTHLIKTRGQQVTLRCSPISGHKSVSWYQQVLGQGPQFIFQYYEKEERGRGNFPDRFSARQFPNYSSELNVNALLLGDSALYLCTSSLAGGQGVNIQYFGAGTRLSVL.

This sequence joins TRBV20-1 and TRBJ1-4, with 7 bases matching TRBD1. V gave up 8 bases and J gave up 6 bases; unmatched junction bases: 15. CDR1 DFQATT and CDR2 SNEGSKA come from the germline V gene (reference sequence). The CDR3 is 15 residues long. CDR3 in DNA: TGCAGTCCAAAAAGACAGGGCGAGGGGGATGAAAAACTGTTTTTT. As protein: CSPKRQGEGDEKLFF.

Only one count was recorded for this clonotype. Germline and junction disagree at one end, which may indicate a read error. J is TRBJ1-2 and V is TRBV11-3; D unclear. The CDR3 has 14 residues. Germline V gene data show CDR1 as SGHNT and CDR2 as YENEEA. The CDR3 DNA reads as TGTGCCAGCAGCACCGGGGTCCTCAAGCGCGGCTACATCTTC. Its translation: CASSTGVLKRGYIF.

Of note for this clonotype: A clone one base away is much larger, so this may be a read error. The J gene is TRBJ1-1, the V gene TRBV20-1, with D uncertain. The ends were cut back, 8 bases at V and 5 bases at J, with 12 bases in the middle. The CDR3 consists of 11 residues. Germline V gene data show CDR1 as DFQATT and CDR2 as SNEGSKA (reference sequence). The CDR3 region is CSSSGDTEAFF. The CDR3 DNA sequence: TGCAGTAGCTCTGGTGATACTGAAGCTTTCTTT.

Points on this clonotype: A much larger clonotype is one base distant, so this may be a read error. This chain connects TRBV12-3 or TRBV12-4 to TRBJ2-3, with TRBD2 identical over 9 bases. The V segment lost 4 bases and the J segment 8 bases; nucleotides outside the gene matches: 7. CDR3 size: 14 residues. CDR3 protein: CASSSGASGATQYF. In DNA, the CDR3 is TGTGCCAGCAGTTCAGGGGCTAGCGGGGCTACGCAGTATTTT.

J is TRBJ2-1 and V is TRBV29-1; unclear D gene. V was pared by 3 bases and J by 11 bases, with 11 bases between. This CDR3 has 11 amino acids. CDR1 and CDR2 from the germline V gene are SQVTM and ANQGSEA. In nucleotides, the CDR3 is TGCAGCGTTGACGGGCAAATTCAGCAGTTCTTC. This codes for CSVDGQIQQFF.

With respect to this clonotype: The conserved phenylalanine or tryptophan normally closing the CDR3 is absent here, so this likely arose from a read error. The chain combines TRBV4-2 with TRBJ1-2; possibly TRBD1 for D (6 bases). The V gene's germline CDR1 is LGHNA and CDR2 YNFKEQ. The V end was cut by 4 bases, the J end by 6 bases, with 21 bases between. This CDR3 comprises 16 residues. Here the CDR3 reads CASSPPAGAEGDGYTL. CDR3 DNA: TGTGCCAGCAGCCCCCCTGCTGGAGCGGAGGGGGATGGCTACACCTTA.

Note on this clonotype: The CDR3 does not end in the conserved phenylalanine or tryptophan, so this is likely a read error. This chain links TRBV6-2 or TRBV6-3 with TRBJ1-2; D unclear. V was clipped by 4 bases and J by 6 bases, with 18 bases between them. The CDR3 has 15 residues. Germline V gene lookup returns CDR1 MNHEY and CDR2 SVGEGT. The CDR3 region has the DNA TGTGCCAGCAGTTCCGCGGACGGACCAAGCCATGGCTACACCTAC. This encodes CASSSADGPSHGYTY.

Notes on this clonotype: A much larger clone is a single base away; this may be a read error. V is TRBV6-5 and J is TRBJ1-5; 8 bases align to TRBD1. Germline V gene lookup returns CDR1 MNHEY and CDR2 SVGAGI. The V segment lost 8 bases and the J segment 2 bases; nucleotides outside the gene matches: 8. The CDR3 length is 15 residues. The CDR3 loop reads CASGQDRVGNQPQHF. The CDR3 DNA reads as TGTGCCAGCGGCCAGGACAGGGTCGGCAATCAGCCCCAGCATTTT.

V and J are TRBV11-2 and TRBJ1-2; TRBD1 aligns across 10 bases. Germline V gene data show CDR1 as SGHAT and CDR2 as FQNNGV. The CDR3 has 15 residues. The ends lost 5 bases at V and 7 bases at J; junction bases unmatched: 10. CDR3 DNA: TGTGCCAGCAGCGTCCCATCGAGACAGGGGGCTGGCTACACCTTC. Its translation is CASSVPSRQGAGYTF. Supplemented by reference TRBV11-2 and TRBJ1-2, the full variable domain reads EAGVAQSPRYKIIEKRQSVAFWCNPISGHATLYWYQQILGQGPKLLIQFQNNGVVDDSQLPKDRFSAERLKGVDSTLKIQPAKLEDSAVYLCASSVPSRQGAGYTFGSGTRLTVV.

The chain has TRBV28 and TRBJ2-2, with 8 bases identical to TRBD1. V lost 4 bases, J lost 3 bases, and 7 bases stayed unmatched. From germline, CDR1 is MDHEN and CDR2 SYDVKM. The CDR3 is 16 amino acids. The chain's CDR3 is CASSSPRQGYTGELFF. The CDR3 DNA follows: TGTGCCAGCAGTTCCCCGAGACAGGGGTACACCGGGGAGCTGTTTTTT.